This T cell receptor (beta chain) comes out of a study of blood T cells in healthy people across ages. Study results and limitations: Possibly confounding the expanded clonotype changes was the fact that donor CMV status was unknown.

Using a J-beta primer mix together with a sample-barcoded 5' primer, a second PCR was run for about 6 to 11 cycles. TCRdb reprocessed the 5' RACE reads via MiXCR and lists one record per CDR3 protein. Counted here are 1.5 million or so distinct CDR3 sequences, roughly 43% occurring once; the ten biggest clones make up approximately 4%. Comments on this clonotype: Its antigen is unidentified.

The CDR3 sequence is 11 residues long. Per germline, CDR1 DFQATT and CDR2 SNEGSKA (reference sequence). Trimming took 8 bases from V and 4 from J, leaving 12 bases between them. The receptor was derived from a woman aged 18-30 years in good health. The sequenced sample was blood. This chain joins TRBV20-1 and TRBJ2-7, with D unresolved. CDR3 amino acids: CSSHTVYEQYF. As DNA, the CDR3 is TGCAGTTCCCACACCGTATACGAGCAGTACTTC.